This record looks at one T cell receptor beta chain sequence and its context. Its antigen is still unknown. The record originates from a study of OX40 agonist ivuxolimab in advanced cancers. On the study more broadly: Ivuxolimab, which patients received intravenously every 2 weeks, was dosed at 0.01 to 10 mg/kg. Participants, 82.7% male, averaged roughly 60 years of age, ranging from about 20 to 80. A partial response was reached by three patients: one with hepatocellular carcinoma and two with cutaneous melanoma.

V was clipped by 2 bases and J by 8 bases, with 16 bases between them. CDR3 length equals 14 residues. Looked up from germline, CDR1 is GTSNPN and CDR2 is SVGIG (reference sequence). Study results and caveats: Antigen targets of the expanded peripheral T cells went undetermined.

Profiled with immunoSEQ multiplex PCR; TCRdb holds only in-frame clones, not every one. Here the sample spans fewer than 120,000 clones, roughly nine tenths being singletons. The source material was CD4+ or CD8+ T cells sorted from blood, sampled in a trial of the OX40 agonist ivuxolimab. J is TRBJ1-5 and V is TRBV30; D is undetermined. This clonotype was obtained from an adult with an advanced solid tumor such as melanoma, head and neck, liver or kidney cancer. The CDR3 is CAWSYGPSREPQHF. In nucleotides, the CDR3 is TGTGCCTGGAGTTACGGTCCCTCGAGAGAGCCCCAGCATTTT.